This TCR beta chain comes out of a study of T-cell memory formation after mild COVID-19 (dated by TCRdb to about 2021). Context from the whole study: TCR sequence clusters from the two donors were largely donor specific. T-cell clones expanding and contracting after mild COVID-19 in two donors were tracked by longitudinal TCRalpha and TCRbeta repertoire sequencing. The cohort was made up of two young adult volunteers, one female and one male, who were previously healthy.

Points the paper makes about the study in general: Clones contracting from day 15 to 85 had balanced CD4/CD8 phenotypes, while a second wave expanding from day 15 to 37 was biased towards CD4+. The detection of some responding clones in pre-infection memory suggests that pre-existing cross-reactive memory T cells joined the SARS-CoV-2 response. SARS-CoV-2 specificity was not confirmed for the second-wave clones peaking on day 37. Only a couple of mild cases were covered in the study, and larger cohorts including severe cases with pre-infection samples were considered necessary. Contracting CD4+ clones turned up mainly in the CM and EM memory subsets, whereas EMRA was where CD8+ clones were enriched.

Ficoll-Paque density gradient centrifugation was the method used to isolate PBMCs. As for this clonotype: This clone's antigen is unknown. The record has no base qualities; no much larger clone is one base away.

Sequencing was carried out with an Illumina NovaSeq 6000. cDNA libraries for TCRalpha and TCRbeta were prepared by 5'RACE using constant-segment primers, with sample barcodes and unique molecular identifiers added. RNA was extracted from every sample with Trizol reagent. Library amplification was performed in two PCR steps, and a second sample barcode and Illumina TruSeq adapters were introduced in the second step. The libraries were sequenced on an Illumina NovaSeq using 2 x 150 bp paired-end reads. On the authors' methods: Reads were demultiplexed and collapsed into UMI-guided consensus sequences with migec v1.2.7. Using mixcr v2.1.11, UMI consensuses were aligned to TRA and TRB V and J templates and then assembled into clonotypes. A clonotype was counted as expanded or contracted only if both edgeR and NoisET called the change significant, with noise models trained on biological replicates. For edgeR calls, the thresholds were a false discovery rate-adjusted p below 0.01 and a log2 fold-change of 1. As an exploratory analysis of dynamics, PCA with hierarchical clustering was applied to max-normalized trajectories of the 1000 most abundant clonotypes. The CD4 or CD8 phenotype of responding clones was assigned using the separately sequenced CD4+ and CD8+ repertoires. The public reads were quality trimmed at Q25 with fastp and then assembled into clones with MiXCR by TCRdb, keeping productive beta chains. Records with the same CDR3 protein are collapsed into one entry carrying the most frequent genes and DNA. TCRdb, rather than the study authors, made the V and J calls. Within this sample are tens of thousands of distinct CDR3 sequences, with about 13% of them counted one time only. The leading ten clones occupy less than 45% of the sample.

V and J are truncated by 3 bases and 4 bases respectively, leaving an intervening sequence of 10 bases. Taken from cysteine to phenylalanine, the CDR3 has 14 residues. Only the CDR3 DNA is retained, 42 bases long and in frame from the first base. CDR1 and CDR2 (LNHDA, SQIVND) derive from the germline V gene (reference sequence). The sequencing input was PBMCs or a T cell subset sorted from them (not recorded which). This receptor was taken from a man aged 18 to 30 who had mild COVID-19 (a few samples of this study predate the infection). The sample titles of this study are shuffled in the database, so cell type and time point are left out; the donor was told from shared clones. The chain is encoded by TRBV19 joined to TRBJ1-3; the D segment could be TRBD1, given 5 matching bases. The nucleotide sequence reads TGTGCCAGTAGTATCGGGACGTCGGGAAACACCATATATTTT. Its product reads: CASSIGTSGNTIYF.